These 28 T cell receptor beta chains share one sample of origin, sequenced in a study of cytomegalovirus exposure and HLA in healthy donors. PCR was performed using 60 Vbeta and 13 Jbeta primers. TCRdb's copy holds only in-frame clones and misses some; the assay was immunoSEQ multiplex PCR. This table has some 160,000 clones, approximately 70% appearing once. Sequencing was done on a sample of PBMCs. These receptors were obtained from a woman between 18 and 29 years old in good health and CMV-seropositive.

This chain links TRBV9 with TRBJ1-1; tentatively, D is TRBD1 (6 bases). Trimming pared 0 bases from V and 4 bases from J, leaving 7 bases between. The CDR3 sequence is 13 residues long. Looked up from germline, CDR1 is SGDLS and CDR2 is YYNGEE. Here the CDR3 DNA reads TGTGCCAGCAGCGTAGAGGACAGCACTGAAGCTTTCTTT. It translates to CASSVEDSTEAFF.

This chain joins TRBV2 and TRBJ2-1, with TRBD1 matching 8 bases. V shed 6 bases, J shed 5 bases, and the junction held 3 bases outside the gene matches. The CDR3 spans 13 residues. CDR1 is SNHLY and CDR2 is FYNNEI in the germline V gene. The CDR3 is CASSVTGDNEQFF. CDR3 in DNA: TGTGCCAGCAGCGTGACAGGGGACAATGAGCAGTTCTTC.

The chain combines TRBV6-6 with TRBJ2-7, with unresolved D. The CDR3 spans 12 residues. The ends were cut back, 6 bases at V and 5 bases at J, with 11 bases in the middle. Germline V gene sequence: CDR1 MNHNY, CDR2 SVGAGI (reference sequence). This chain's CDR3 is CASSPFVDEQYF. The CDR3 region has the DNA TGTGCCAGCAGCCCATTCGTAGACGAGCAGTACTTC.

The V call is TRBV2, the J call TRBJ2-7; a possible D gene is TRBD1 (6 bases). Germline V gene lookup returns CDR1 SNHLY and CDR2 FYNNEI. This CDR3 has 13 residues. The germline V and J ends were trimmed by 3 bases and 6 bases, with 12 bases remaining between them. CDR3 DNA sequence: TGTGCCAGCAGTGACCGCCTAGGGGGCGAGCAGTACTTC. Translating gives CASSDRLGGEQYF.

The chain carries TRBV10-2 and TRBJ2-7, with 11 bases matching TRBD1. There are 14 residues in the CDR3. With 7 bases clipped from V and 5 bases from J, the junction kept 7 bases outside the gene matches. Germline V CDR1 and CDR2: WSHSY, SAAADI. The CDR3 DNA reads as TGCGCCAGCATCCCGGGACAGGGGGGAAACGAGCAGTACTTC. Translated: CASIPGQGGNEQYF.

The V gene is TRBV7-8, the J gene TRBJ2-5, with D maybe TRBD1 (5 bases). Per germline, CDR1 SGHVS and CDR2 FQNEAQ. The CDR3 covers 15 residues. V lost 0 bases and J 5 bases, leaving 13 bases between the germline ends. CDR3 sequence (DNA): TGTGCCAGCAGCTTAGCCAGGCCAGGGCGCGAGACCCAGTACTTC. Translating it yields CASSLARPGRETQYF.

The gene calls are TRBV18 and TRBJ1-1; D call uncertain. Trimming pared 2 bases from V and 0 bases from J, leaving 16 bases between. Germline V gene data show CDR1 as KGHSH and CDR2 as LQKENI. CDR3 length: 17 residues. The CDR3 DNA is TGTGCCAGCTCACCAGAGGGAGCGCTCCGCATGAACACTGAAGCTTTCTTT. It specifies CASSPEGALRMNTEAFF.

The CDR3 DNA is TGTGCCAGCAGCCATGTCCAGGGCACAGATACGCAGTATTTT. Translation: CASSHVQGTDTQYF. The chain combines TRBV14 with TRBJ2-3; the D is unclear. The CDR3 spans 14 residues. The V and J ends lost 3 bases and 1 base respectively, with 8 bases between them. Germline CDR1 is SGHDN and CDR2 is FVKESK.

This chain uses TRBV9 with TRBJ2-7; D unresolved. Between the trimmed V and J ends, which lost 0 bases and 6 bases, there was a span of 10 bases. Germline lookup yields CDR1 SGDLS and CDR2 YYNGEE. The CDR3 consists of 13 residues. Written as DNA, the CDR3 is TGTGCCAGCAGCGTAGCTCCGTGGAGCGAGCAGTACTTC. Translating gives CASSVAPWSEQYF.

CDR3 coding DNA: TGTGCCAGCAGCTTACAGCGGGGAGCCCAAGAGACCCAGTACTTC. Translated: CASSLQRGAQETQYF. The chain combines TRBV5-4 with TRBJ2-5, with TRBD2 matching 7 bases. The CDR3 contains 15 residues. V dropped 2 bases and J dropped 1; count of bases not matched to a gene: 5. CDR1 and CDR2 (germline): SGHNT, YYREEE (reference sequence).

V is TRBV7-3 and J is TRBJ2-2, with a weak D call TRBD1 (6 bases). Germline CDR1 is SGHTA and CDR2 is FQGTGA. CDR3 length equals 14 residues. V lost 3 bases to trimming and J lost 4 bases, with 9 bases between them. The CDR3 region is CASSFDRFTGELFF. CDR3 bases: TGTGCCAGCAGCTTCGACAGGTTCACCGGGGAGCTGTTTTTT. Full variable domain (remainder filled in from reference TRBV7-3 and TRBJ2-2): GAGVSQTPSNKVTEKGKYVELRCDPISGHTALYWYRQSLGQGPEFLIYFQGTGAADDSGLPNDRFFAVRPEGSVSTLKIQRTERGDSAVYLCASSFDRFTGELFFGEGSRLTVL.

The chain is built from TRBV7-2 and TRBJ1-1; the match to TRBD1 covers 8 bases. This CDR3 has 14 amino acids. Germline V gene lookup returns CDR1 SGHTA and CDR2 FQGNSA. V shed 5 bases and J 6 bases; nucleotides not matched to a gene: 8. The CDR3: CASSALDREAEAFF. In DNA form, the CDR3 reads TGTGCCAGCAGCGCCTTGGACAGGGAGGCTGAAGCTTTCTTT.

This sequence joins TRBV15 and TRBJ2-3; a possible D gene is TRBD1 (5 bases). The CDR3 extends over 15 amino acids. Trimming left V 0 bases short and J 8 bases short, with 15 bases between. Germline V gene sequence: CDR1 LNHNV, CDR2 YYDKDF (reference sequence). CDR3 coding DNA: TGTGCCACCAGCAGAGATGGGGCGGCCCCGGGTACGCAGTATTTT. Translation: CATSRDGAAPGTQYF.

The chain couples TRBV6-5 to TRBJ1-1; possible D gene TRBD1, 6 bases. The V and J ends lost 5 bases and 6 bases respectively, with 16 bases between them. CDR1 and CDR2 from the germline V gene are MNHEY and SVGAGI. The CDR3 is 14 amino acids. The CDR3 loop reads CASSRGGGGPEAFF. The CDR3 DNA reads TGTGCCAGCAGTCGCGGCGGGGGCGGCCCTGAAGCTTTCTTT.

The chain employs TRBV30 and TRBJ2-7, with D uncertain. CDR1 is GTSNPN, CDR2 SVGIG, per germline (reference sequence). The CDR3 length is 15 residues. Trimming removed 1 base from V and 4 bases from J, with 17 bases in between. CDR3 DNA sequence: TGTGCCTGGAGTGATCCGCGGAAGATAAGTTACGAGCAGTACTTC. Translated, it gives CAWSDPRKISYEQYF.

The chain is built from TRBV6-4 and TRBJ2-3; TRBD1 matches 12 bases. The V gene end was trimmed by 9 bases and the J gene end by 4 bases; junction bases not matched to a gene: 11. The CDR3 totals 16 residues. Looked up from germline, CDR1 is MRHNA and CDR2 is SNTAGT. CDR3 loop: CASIPGQGARADTQYF. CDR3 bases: TGTGCCAGTATACCGGGACAGGGGGCGCGCGCAGATACGCAGTATTTT.

CDR3 coding DNA: TGTGCCAGCAGCCGGAGTAGGGGGTCAAAAGAGACCCAGTACTTC. Its protein product is CASSRSRGSKETQYF. The V call is TRBV7-2, the J call TRBJ2-5, with TRBD1 as a possible D gene (6 bases). This CDR3 has 15 residues. Per the germline V gene, CDR1 is SGHTA and CDR2 is FQGNSA. Trimming shortened V by 5 bases and J by 3 bases, and 16 bases separated the two germline ends.

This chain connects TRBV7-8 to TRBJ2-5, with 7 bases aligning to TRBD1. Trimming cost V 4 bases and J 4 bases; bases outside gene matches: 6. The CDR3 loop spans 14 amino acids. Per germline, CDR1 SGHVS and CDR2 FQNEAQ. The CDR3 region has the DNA TGTGCCAGCAGCTCTCCCGGACAGGTAGAGACCCAGTACTTC. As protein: CASSSPGQVETQYF.

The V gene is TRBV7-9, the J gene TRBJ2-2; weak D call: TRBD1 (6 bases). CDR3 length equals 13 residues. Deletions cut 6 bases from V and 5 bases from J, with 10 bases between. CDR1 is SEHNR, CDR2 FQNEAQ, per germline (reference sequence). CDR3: CASRTTGTGELFF. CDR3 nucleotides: TGTGCCAGCAGGACCACAGGGACCGGGGAGCTGTTTTTT. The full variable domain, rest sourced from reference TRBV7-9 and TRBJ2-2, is DTGVSQNPRHKITKRGQNVTFRCDPISEHNRLYWYRQTLGQGPEFLTYFQNEAQLEKSRLLSDRFSAERPKGSFSTLEIQRTEQGDSAMYLCASRTTGTGELFFGEGSRLTVL.

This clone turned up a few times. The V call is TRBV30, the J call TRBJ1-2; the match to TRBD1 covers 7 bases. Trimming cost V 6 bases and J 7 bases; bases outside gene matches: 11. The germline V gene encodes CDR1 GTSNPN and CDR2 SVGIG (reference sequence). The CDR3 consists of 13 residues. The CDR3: CACLLAGGLGYTF. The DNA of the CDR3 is TGTGCCTGCCTCCTGGCAGGGGGTCTTGGCTACACCTTC.

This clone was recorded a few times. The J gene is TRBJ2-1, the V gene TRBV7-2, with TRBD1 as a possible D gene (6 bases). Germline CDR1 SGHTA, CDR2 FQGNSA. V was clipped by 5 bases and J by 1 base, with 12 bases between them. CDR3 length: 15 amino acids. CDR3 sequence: CASSDNGQSYNEQFF. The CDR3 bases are TGTGCCAGCAGCGACAACGGACAGTCCTACAATGAGCAGTTCTTC.

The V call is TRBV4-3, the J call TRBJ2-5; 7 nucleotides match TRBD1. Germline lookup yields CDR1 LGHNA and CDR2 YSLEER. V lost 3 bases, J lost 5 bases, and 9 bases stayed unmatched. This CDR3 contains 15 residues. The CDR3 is CASSQETGLGETQYF. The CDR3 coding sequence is TGCGCCAGCAGCCAGGAGACAGGGCTTGGTGAGACCCAGTACTTC.

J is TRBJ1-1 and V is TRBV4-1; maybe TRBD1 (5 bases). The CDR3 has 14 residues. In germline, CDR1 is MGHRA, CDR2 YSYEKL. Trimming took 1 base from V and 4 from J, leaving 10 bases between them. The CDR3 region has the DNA TGCGCCAGCAGCCAAGGCAGGGTAGGCACTGAAGCTTTCTTT. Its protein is CASSQGRVGTEAFF.

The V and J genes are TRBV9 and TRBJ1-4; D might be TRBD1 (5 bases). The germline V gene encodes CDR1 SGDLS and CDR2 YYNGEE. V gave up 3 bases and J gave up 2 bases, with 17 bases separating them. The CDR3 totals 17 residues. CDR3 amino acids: CASSARAGTATNEKLFF. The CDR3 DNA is TGTGCCAGCAGCGCCAGGGCAGGAACGGCGACTAATGAAAAACTGTTTTTT.

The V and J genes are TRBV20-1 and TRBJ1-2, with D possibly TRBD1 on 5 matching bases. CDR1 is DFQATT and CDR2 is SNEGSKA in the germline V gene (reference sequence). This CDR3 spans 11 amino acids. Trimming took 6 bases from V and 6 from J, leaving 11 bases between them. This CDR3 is CSAKPTDGYTF. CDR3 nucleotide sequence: TGCAGTGCCAAGCCGACAGATGGCTACACCTTC.

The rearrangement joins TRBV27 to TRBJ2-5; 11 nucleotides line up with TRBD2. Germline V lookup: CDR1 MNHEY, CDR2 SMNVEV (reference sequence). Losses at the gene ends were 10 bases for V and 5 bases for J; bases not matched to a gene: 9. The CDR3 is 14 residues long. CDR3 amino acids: CATASGGMLETQYF. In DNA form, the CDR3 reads TGTGCCACGGCTAGCGGGGGGATGTTGGAGACCCAGTACTTC.

CDR3 sequence reads: CASSTKGPRGAGELFF. The CDR3 DNA is TGTGCCAGTAGCACGAAGGGGCCCCGCGGGGCCGGGGAGCTGTTTTTT. The chain combines TRBV19 with TRBJ2-2; D is perhaps TRBD2 (6 bases). Germline CDR1 LNHDA, CDR2 SQIVND (reference sequence). The CDR3 length is 16 residues. V dropped 6 bases and J dropped 6 bases, with 20 bases sitting between them.

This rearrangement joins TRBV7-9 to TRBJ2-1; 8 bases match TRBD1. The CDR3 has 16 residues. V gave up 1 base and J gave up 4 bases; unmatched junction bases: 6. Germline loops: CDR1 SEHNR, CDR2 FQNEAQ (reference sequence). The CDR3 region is CASSLEPRGPYNEQFF. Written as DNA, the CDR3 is TGTGCCAGCAGCTTAGAACCCAGGGGGCCGTACAATGAGCAGTTCTTC.